These 23 T cell receptor beta chains came from one sample sequenced in a study of cytomegalovirus exposure and HLA in healthy donors. Both 60 Vbeta primers and 13 Jbeta primers went into the PCR. Here immunoSEQ multiplex PCR was the method, and the copy in TCRdb shows in-frame clones only, minus some. The data contain tens of thousands of clones, around two thirds of them singletons. The source material was PBMCs. These receptors all come from a man younger than 40 in good health and CMV-seronegative.

The DNA for the CDR3 is TGTGCCAGCAAACCGGGAGCCCAAGAGACCCAGTACTTC. It yields the protein CASKPGAQETQYF. The genes are TRBV2 and TRBJ2-5; possible D gene TRBD2, 6 bases. Germline V gene sequence: CDR1 SNHLY, CDR2 FYNNEI. Trimming left V 7 bases short and J 1 base short, with 10 bases between. The CDR3 consists of 13 residues.

The chain employs TRBV29-1 and TRBJ2-1, with no clear D. The CDR3 extends over 12 amino acids. The germline V and J ends were trimmed by 2 bases and 7 bases, with 9 bases remaining between them. In germline, CDR1 is SQVTM, CDR2 ANQGSEA. The DNA for the CDR3 is TGCAGCGTTGAACGGGTTGGGAATGAGCAGTTCTTC. Protein sequence: CSVERVGNEQFF.

The genes are TRBV9 and TRBJ2-3, with 8 bases matching TRBD2. Germline V gene lookup returns CDR1 SGDLS and CDR2 YYNGEE. This CDR3 is built from 15 residues. V gave up 1 base and J gave up 2 bases; unmatched junction bases: 3. CDR3 DNA: TGTGCCAGCAGCGTAACGGGGGGGTTCACAGATACGCAGTATTTT. It yields the protein CASSVTGGFTDTQYF.

This chain uses TRBV2 with TRBJ2-5; D unresolved. Trimming took off 4 bases at V and 2 bases at J, with 8 bases between the two ends. This CDR3 comprises 13 residues. Germline CDR1 SNHLY, CDR2 FYNNEI. This CDR3 reads CASSGYYQETQYF. The CDR3, as DNA: TGTGCCAGCAGTGGATACTATCAAGAGACCCAGTACTTC.

V and J are TRBV19 and TRBJ2-3; tentative D call: TRBD1 (6 bases). The germline gives CDR1 LNHDA, CDR2 SQIVND (reference sequence). Between the trimmed V and J ends, which lost 1 base and 0 bases, there was a span of 11 bases. CDR3 length equals 16 residues. The CDR3 DNA reads TGTGCCAGTAGTATAGGTGGACAGACCAGCACAGATACGCAGTATTTT. It translates to CASSIGGQTSTDTQYF.

The table lists this clone with a few counts. The J gene is TRBJ2-7, the V gene TRBV11-2; 15 positions match TRBD2. Per the germline V gene, CDR1 is SGHAT and CDR2 is FQNNGV. Trimming cost V 5 bases and J 1 base; bases outside gene matches: 9. CDR3 size: 18 residues. The CDR3: CASSTRGLAGGLSYEQYF. CDR3 coding DNA: TGTGCCAGCAGCACGAGAGGACTAGCGGGAGGGCTTTCCTACGAGCAGTACTTC.

The rearrangement joins TRBV5-8 to TRBJ2-1, with D possibly being TRBD2 (6 bases). V shed 1 base and J shed 4 bases, with 15 bases lying between them. CDR1 is SGHTS and CDR2 is YDEGEE in the germline V gene. CDR3 length equals 16 residues. CDR3 sequence (DNA): TGTGCCAGCAGCTTGTTAATTGGGACTTCATACAATGAGCAGTTCTTC. Its protein is CASSLLIGTSYNEQFF.

The V call is TRBV6-1, the J call TRBJ2-3; D might be TRBD1 (5 bases). V lost 4 bases and J 1 base, leaving 9 bases between the germline ends. The CDR3 has 14 residues. Germline V gene lookup returns CDR1 MNHNS and CDR2 SASEGT. In nucleotides, the CDR3 is TGTGCCAGCAGTGTAAGACAGCGCACAGATACGCAGTATTTT. It encodes CASSVRQRTDTQYF.

This clone showed up just a few times. V and J are TRBV6-6 and TRBJ1-2, with D unresolved. The germline V and J ends were trimmed by 0 bases and 8 bases, with 16 bases remaining between them. Germline V gives CDR1 MNHNY, CDR2 SVGAGI (reference sequence). The CDR3 runs 15 residues. CDR3 sequence reads: CASSYSSFQTGGYTF. The CDR3 DNA is TGTGCCAGCAGTTACTCGAGCTTCCAGACTGGGGGCTACACCTTC.

The CDR3 loop reads CASSYPDNTPPHEQYF. CDR3 nucleotides: TGTGCCAGCAGCTACCCGGACAACACCCCCCCCCACGAGCAGTACTTC. The chain has TRBV7-9 and TRBJ2-7; TRBD1 is a possible D gene (5 bases). CDR3 length: 16 residues. V shed 4 bases and J shed 5 bases, with 21 bases lying between them. Germline V gene lookup returns CDR1 SEHNR and CDR2 FQNEAQ (reference sequence).

The J gene is TRBJ2-1, the V gene TRBV6-6, with D possibly TRBD2 on 5 matching bases. The CDR3 is 13 amino acids. Germline V gene sequence: CDR1 MNHNY, CDR2 SVGAGI (reference sequence). V lost 8 bases and J 3 bases, leaving 11 bases between the germline ends. The CDR3 reads CASVAGGYNEQFF. The CDR3 coding sequence is TGTGCCAGCGTGGCGGGCGGCTACAATGAGCAGTTCTTC.

The rearrangement joins TRBV7-2 to TRBJ2-7, with unresolved D. Trimming took 3 bases from V and 7 from J, leaving 16 bases between them. From germline, CDR1 is SGHTA and CDR2 FQGNSA. The CDR3 length is 14 residues. CDR3 loop: CASSFVDSLREQYF. CDR3 nucleotides: TGTGCCAGCAGCTTCGTCGACTCCCTTCGAGAGCAGTACTTC.

This sequence joins TRBV6-5 and TRBJ2-7; 7 bases line up with TRBD1. The junction had 4 bases not matched to a gene; V was cut back by 2 bases and J by 6 bases. Germline assignment: CDR1 MNHEY and CDR2 SVGAGI. The CDR3 consists of 13 residues. The CDR3 region has the DNA TGTGCCAGCAGTTACGAGACAGGGACCGAGCAGTACTTC. Amino acids: CASSYETGTEQYF.

This chain links TRBV19 with TRBJ2-7; TRBD1 matches 8 bases. The CDR3 runs to 16 residues. With V trimmed by 5 bases and J by 2 bases, 11 bases remained unmatched. CDR1 is LNHDA, CDR2 SQIVND, per germline (reference sequence). The CDR3 protein is CASSPGQGKRAYEQYF. In DNA form, the CDR3 reads TGTGCCAGTAGTCCCGGACAGGGCAAGAGGGCCTACGAGCAGTACTTC.

This chain joins TRBV7-7 and TRBJ2-1; 10 positions match TRBD1. Germline loops: CDR1 SSHAT, CDR2 FNYEAQ (reference sequence). This CDR3 has 17 amino acids. J was trimmed by 2 bases and V by 6 bases; bases with no gene match: 10. Here the CDR3 DNA reads TGTGCCAGCAGTCTACTTTCCGGGACAGGGGCCTACAATGAGCAGTTCTTC. Amino acids: CASSLLSGTGAYNEQFF. Complete variable domain (other parts from reference TRBV7-7 and TRBJ2-1): GAGVSQSPRYKVTKRGQDVTLRCDPISSHATLYWYQQALGQGPEFLTYFNYEAQPDKSGLPSDRFSAERPEGSISTLTIQRTEQRDSAMYRCASSLLSGTGAYNEQFFGPGTRLTVL.

This clone was observed a handful of times. V gene TRBV18 combines with J gene TRBJ2-2; D gene ambiguous. This CDR3 has 13 amino acids. CDR1 is KGHSH and CDR2 is LQKENI in the germline V gene. V was trimmed by 5 bases and J by 5 bases, leaving 9 bases between them. The CDR3 loop reads CASSTARTGELFF. The DNA for the CDR3 is TGTGCCAGCTCAACGGCGAGGACCGGGGAGCTGTTTTTT.

This chain links TRBV5-4 with TRBJ2-1; 7 bases match TRBD2. J was trimmed by 0 bases and V by 2 bases; bases with no gene match: 11. CDR3 length equals 18 residues. Looked up from germline, CDR1 is SGHNT and CDR2 is YYREEE (reference sequence). CDR3 coding DNA: TGTGCCAGCAGCTTAAGGGCTAGCGGTATAAGCTCCTACAATGAGCAGTTCTTC. It codes for CASSLRASGISSYNEQFF.

This clone was counted only a few times. This rearrangement joins TRBV10-3 to TRBJ1-2, with 8 bases fitting TRBD1. In germline, CDR1 is ENHRY, CDR2 SYGVKD. The junction had 4 bases not matched to a gene; V was cut back by 2 bases and J by 5 bases. The CDR3 extends over 14 amino acids. The CDR3 here is CAISERQGAYGYTF. Written as DNA, the CDR3 is TGTGCCATCAGTGAGCGGCAGGGGGCTTATGGCTACACCTTC.

As regards this clone: The sample holds other DNA sequences that translate to the same CDR3. This chain links TRBV6-5 with TRBJ2-1, with 8 positions matching TRBD1. The CDR3 runs to 15 residues. The germline gives CDR1 MNHEY, CDR2 SVGAGI. J lost 5 bases, V lost 0 bases, and 3 bases had no gene match. The CDR3 reads CASSYSGQGNNEQFF. Here the CDR3 DNA reads TGTGCCAGCAGTTACTCTGGACAGGGCAACAATGAGCAGTTCTTC.

The rearrangement links TRBV4-2 to TRBJ2-2; TRBD2 matches 14 bases. Germline-derived CDR1 and CDR2 are LGHNA and YNFKEQ. This CDR3 has 18 residues. V shed 4 bases and J 6 bases; nucleotides not matched to a gene: 10. The CDR3 DNA reads TGTGCCAGCAGCCTCGGGACTAGCGGGAGTAATGGTGCCGGGGAGCTGTTTTTT. Translation: CASSLGTSGSNGAGELFF.

CDR3 nucleotides: TGTGCCAGCAGCTTAGCCCTCCCCCCACCCCGGGACAGGCACTATAATTCACCCCTCCACTTT. The encoded protein is CASSLALPPPRDRHYNSPLHF. The gene calls are TRBV7-2 and TRBJ1-6; TRBD1 matches at 8 bases. V lost 0 bases to trimming and J lost 3 bases; unmatched junction nucleotides: 16. From germline, CDR1 is SGHTA and CDR2 FQGNSA. The CDR3 runs to 21 residues. Full variable domain (rest looked up from reference TRBV7-2 and TRBJ1-6): GAGVSQSPSNKVTEKGKDVELRCDPISGHTALYWYRQSLGQGLEFLIYFQGNSAPDKSGLPSDRFSAERTGGSVSTLTIQRTQQEDSAVYLCASSLALPPPRDRHYNSPLHFGNGTRLTVT.

This chain connects TRBV30 to TRBJ2-2; D unresolved. Trimming shortened V by 4 bases and J by 5 bases, and 8 bases separated the two germline ends. The CDR3 is made up of 12 amino acids. The germline V gene encodes CDR1 GTSNPN and CDR2 SVGIG (reference sequence). The CDR3 sequence is CAWTPGTGELFF. DNA for the CDR3: TGTGCCTGGACCCCGGGTACCGGGGAGCTGTTTTTT.

The CDR3 spells CASSLELTGELFF. In DNA form, the CDR3 reads TGTGCCAGCAGCTTAGAACTGACCGGGGAGCTGTTTTTT. This chain uses TRBV7-6 with TRBJ2-2; the D is unclear. This CDR3 is 13 amino acids long. Germline-derived CDR1 and CDR2 are SGHVS and FNYEAQ. Trimming removed 1 base at V and 5 bases at J, with 5 bases between.